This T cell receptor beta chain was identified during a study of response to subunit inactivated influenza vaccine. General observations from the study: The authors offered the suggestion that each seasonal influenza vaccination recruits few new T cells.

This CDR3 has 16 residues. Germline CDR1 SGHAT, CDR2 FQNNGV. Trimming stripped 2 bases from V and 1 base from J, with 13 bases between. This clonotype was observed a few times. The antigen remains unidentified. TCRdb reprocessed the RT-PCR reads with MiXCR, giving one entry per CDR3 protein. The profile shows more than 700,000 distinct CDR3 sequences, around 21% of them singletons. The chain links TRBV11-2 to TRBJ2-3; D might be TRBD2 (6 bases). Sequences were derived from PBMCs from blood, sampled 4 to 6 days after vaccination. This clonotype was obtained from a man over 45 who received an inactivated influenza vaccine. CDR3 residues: CASSLRPLAGTDTQYF. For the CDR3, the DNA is TGTGCCAGCAGCTTACGGCCACTAGCAGGCACAGATACGCAGTATTTT.